This T cell receptor beta chain comes out of a study of blood T cell repertoires in COVID-19. As for the study in general: PBMCs, B-cell-depleted T cells, or T cells were the source of the cDNA or gDNA that made up the material.

CDR1 and CDR2 from the germline V gene are MRHNA and SNTAGT. The germline V and J ends were trimmed by 11 bases and 3 bases, with 15 bases remaining between them. This CDR3 region has 13 residues. Clones were read by immunoSEQ multiplex PCR, and TCRdb kept only the in-frame ones, dropping some. The data contain approximately 190,000 clones, around 86% of them singletons. The origin of this receptor is a woman in her 40s with acute or convalescent COVID-19. What was sequenced was peripheral blood. V and J are TRBV6-4 and TRBJ2-3; D ambiguous. CDR3 coding DNA: TGTGCCTCGTCGCTGACTGTTACAGATACGCAGTATTTT. Translated: CASSLTVTDTQYF.